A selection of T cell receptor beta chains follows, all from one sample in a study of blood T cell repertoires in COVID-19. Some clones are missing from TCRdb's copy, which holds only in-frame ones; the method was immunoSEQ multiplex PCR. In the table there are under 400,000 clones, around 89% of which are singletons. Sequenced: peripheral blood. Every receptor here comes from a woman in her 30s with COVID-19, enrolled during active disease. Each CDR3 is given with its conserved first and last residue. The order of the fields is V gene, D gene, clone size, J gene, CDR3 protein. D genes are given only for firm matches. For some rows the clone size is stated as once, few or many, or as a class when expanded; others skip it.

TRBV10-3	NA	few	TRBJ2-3	CAILATDTQYF
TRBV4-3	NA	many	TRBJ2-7	CASSHDLSSYEQYF
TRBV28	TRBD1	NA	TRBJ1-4	CASRGDRGLSSEKLFF
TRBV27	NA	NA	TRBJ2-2	CASKTRRQGTGGELFF
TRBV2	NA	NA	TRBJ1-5	CASSDTDQPQHF
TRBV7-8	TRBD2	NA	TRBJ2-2	CASRDSRGGRTGELFF
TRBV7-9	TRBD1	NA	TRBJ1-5	CASSFSRGQPQHF
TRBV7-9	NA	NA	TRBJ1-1	CASSASGYLNTEAFF
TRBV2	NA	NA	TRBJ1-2	CASSREGGYTF
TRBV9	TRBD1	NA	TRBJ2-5	CASSIAGGRWETQYF
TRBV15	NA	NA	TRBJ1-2	CATSRAGYGYTF
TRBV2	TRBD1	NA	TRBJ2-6	CASSPTGAGANVLTF
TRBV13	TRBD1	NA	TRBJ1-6	CASSMTGGGNNSPLHF
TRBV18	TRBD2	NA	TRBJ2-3	CASSLSPPTSGTDTQYF
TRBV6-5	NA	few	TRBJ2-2	CASTQTGELFF
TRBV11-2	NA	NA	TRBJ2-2	CASVHTKSGELFF
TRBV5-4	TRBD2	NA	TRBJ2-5	CASSSRGGGETQYF
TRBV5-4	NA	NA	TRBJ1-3	CASSFDSSGNTIYF
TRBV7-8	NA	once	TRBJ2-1	CASSPLENEQFF
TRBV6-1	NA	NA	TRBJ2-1	CASSEAAGYEQFF
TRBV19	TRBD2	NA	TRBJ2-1	CASPRTPWTSGGVHSSYNEQFF
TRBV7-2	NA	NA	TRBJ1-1	CASSSGETANTEAFF
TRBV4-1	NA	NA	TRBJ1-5	CASSQVRGPTFNQPQHF
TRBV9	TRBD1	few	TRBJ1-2	CASSSQDRGLVGYTF
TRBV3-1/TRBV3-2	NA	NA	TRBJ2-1	CASSPQPGSYNEQFF
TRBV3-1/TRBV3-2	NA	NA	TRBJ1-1	CASSQDGGSSEAFF
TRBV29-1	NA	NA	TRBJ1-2	CSAGTPANYGYTF
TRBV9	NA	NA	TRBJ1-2	CASSPGWGHGYTF
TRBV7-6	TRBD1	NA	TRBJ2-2	CASSLGQGAKGGELFF
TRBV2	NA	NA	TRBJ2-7	CASTGYYEQYF
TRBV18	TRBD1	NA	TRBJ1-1	CASTPDRANEAFF
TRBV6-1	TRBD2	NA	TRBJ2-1	CASSGALAGALREQFF
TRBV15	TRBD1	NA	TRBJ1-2	CATSRDFTGAYGYTF
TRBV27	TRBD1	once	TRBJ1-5	CASSLIGTGVDQPQHF
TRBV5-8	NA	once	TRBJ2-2	CASSPGTSLPGGELFF
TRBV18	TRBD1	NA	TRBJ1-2	CASSSLRDSSFYGYTF